Below, 4 T cell receptor beta chains from the same sample are listed, as sequenced in a study of T-cell memory formation after mild COVID-19. TCRdb re-derived calls from the 5' RACE reads in MiXCR, one entry per CDR3 protein. The table shows a few hundred thousand distinct CDR3 sequences, with over 8.5% occurring only once. Sequenced sample: PBMCs or a T cell subset sorted from them (not recorded which). These receptors were collected from a man between 18 and 29 years old who had mild COVID-19 (a few samples of this study predate the infection). Cell type and time point are not known.

The V and J genes are TRBV5-1 and TRBJ2-3; perhaps TRBD2 as D (6 bases). Germline CDR1 is SGHRS and CDR2 is YFSETQ. This CDR3 has 15 residues. With 1 base removed from V and 3 bases from J, the gap between germline ends came to 12 bases. CDR3 in amino acids: CASSLNPGGTDTQYF. The CDR3 DNA sequence: TGCGCCAGCAGCTTGAATCCTGGGGGGACAGATACGCAGTATTTT.

The chain joins TRBV6-5 to TRBJ2-2, with 8 bases aligning to TRBD1. CDR3 length: 15 amino acids. V was pared by 6 bases and J by 7 bases, with 10 bases of the junction left unmatched. From germline, CDR1 is MNHEY and CDR2 SVGAGI. CDR3 bases: TGTGCCAGCAGGGGCCGGACAGGGTTCGACGGGGAGCTGTTTTTT. As protein: CASRGRTGFDGELFF.

This clonotype was found a few times. The V and J genes are TRBV24-1 and TRBJ2-3; 9 positions match TRBD1. CDR3 length: 17 amino acids. With 7 bases clipped from V and 2 bases from J, the junction kept 12 bases outside the gene matches. Germline V gene sequence: CDR1 KGHDR, CDR2 SFDVKD. In DNA form, the CDR3 reads TGTGCCACCAGCCCTTCCGGGACAGGGACTTCCACAGATACGCAGTATTTT. Translation: CATSPSGTGTSTDTQYF.

This clonotype showed up many times. Here the CDR3 reads CATGQRGSSTDTQYF. The CDR3 nucleotides read TGTGCCACCGGGCAGCGGGGGTCTAGCACAGATACGCAGTATTTT. The chain is built from TRBV24-1 and TRBJ2-3; 8 nucleotides agree with TRBD2. Germline trimming cut 9 bases from V and 0 bases from J; bases unmatched to any gene: 7. The V gene's germline CDR1 is KGHDR and CDR2 SFDVKD. CDR3 length: 15 amino acids.